This section outlines one TCR beta chain sequence together with its context. No antigen is known for it. Base qualities are not recorded, but no much larger clone differs from it by a single base. This sample stems from a study of beta chain features in type 1 diabetes (dated by TCRdb to 2016 to 2019). For the wider study: Patients and healthy donors did not differ in mean age, gender distribution, total cell number or subset yield. Across all samples, fewer than 110,000,000 sorted cells were examined, and cell number per subset correlated strongly with RNA yield. In the study, TCRB repertoires of sorted circulating CD4+ T cell subsets from recently diagnosed type 1 diabetes patients were compared with those of matched healthy donors. Whereas all 30 or so donors provided naive and central memory subsets, regulatory and stem cell-like memory subsets were isolated from just 8 patients and roughly 8 healthy donors. Overall study outcomes, separate from this receptor: Because cDNA was sequenced instead of genomic DNA, activated cells with high expression could be over-represented, although the groups did not differ in activation or CD3 levels. Because small numbers of individuals were included in the HLA sub-analyses, any influence of HLA type on TCRB rearrangement was left unresolved. At VDJ recombination sites, patients with type 1 diabetes made fewer insertions and deleted more nucleotides, a pattern implying thymic rearrangement abnormalities. Naive, central memory and regulatory TCRB repertoires appeared to be more similar among patients than among healthy donors. In all four CD4+ subsets, TCRB CDR3 length was moderately but significantly shorter in type 1 diabetes patients. PCR may preferentially amplify shorter templates, but because patient and control samples were amplified and corrected together, any resulting skew would affect both groups equally.

A single peripheral blood draw of approximately 110 mL on average was collected from each donor into heparinised tubes. Naive, central memory, regulatory and stem cell-like memory CD4+ T cells were sorted on a BD FACSAria II using a panel including CD45RO, CCR7, CD25, CD127, CD95 and CD27. Purity was above 98% for every sorted population. Right away, PBMCs were isolated by Lymphoprep density gradient centrifugation and were stained directly, with no culture step. So that batch effects would be minimized, each experiment stained and sorted samples in pairs, pairing one healthy donor with one patient. The High Capacity cDNA Reverse Transcription Kit was used to reverse transcribe all of the isolated RNA, meaning that expressed TCRB transcripts were what got sequenced. Deep immunoSEQ sequencing was applied to naive, central memory and regulatory T cell samples, giving an average of about 3.4 million total reads per sample. Sorted cells were lysed in RLT buffer, and RNA was extracted using DNase-treated RNeasy Micro or Mini kits according to cell number. To prevent cross-contamination, each cell subset was processed individually, whereas patient and healthy donor samples were processed jointly. The immunoSEQ multiplex PCR was used to amplify TCRB sequences from cDNA, yielding 87-bp fragments that span the CDR3 region. The amplicons were sequenced using the Illumina HiSeq platform. From the authors' description of their analysis: Synthetic template baselines were used to correct PCR bias computationally, reads within Hamming distance 2 were collapsed, and singletons that could not be merged were discarded. Reads were aligned to IMGT to assign V, D and J genes, CDR3 length, and insertions or deletions at six rearrangement sites. Within each subset, clonotype counts were normalized to the number of sorted cells before true diversity and Gini coefficients were calculated with the tcR R package. The overlap coefficient, calculated on TCRB nucleotide sequences, was used to quantify repertoire sharing. Sourced from immuneACCESS, this table was stored by TCRdb with only in-frame sequences that have V and J called. A share of the clones is absent; for the studies checked, an unresolved V gene accounts for under half, and the remainder has no known explanation. V and J calls and clone size are given by that table; D and trimming were obtained from the DNA. This sample is represented by roughly 300,000 clones; 7% to 9% of them were singletons. The top ten hold under 0.5% of the sample.

CDR1 and CDR2, per the germline V gene, are LGHNA and YSLEER. V gives up 0 bases and J gives up 8 bases, and the segment between their germline ends measures 10 bases. Spanning cysteine to phenylalanine, the CDR3 consists of 13 amino acids. The CDR3 DNA has 39 bases and is translated from base 1. This chain joins TRBV4-3 to TRBJ1-2; too little of a D gene remains to name it. The TCR was taken from a woman between 18 and 30 years old in good health. The sequenced material came from central memory CD4+ T cells from blood. CDR3 loop: CASSQDSMQGYTF. The DNA is as follows: TGCGCCAGCAGCCAAGATTCGATGCAGGGCTACACCTTC.